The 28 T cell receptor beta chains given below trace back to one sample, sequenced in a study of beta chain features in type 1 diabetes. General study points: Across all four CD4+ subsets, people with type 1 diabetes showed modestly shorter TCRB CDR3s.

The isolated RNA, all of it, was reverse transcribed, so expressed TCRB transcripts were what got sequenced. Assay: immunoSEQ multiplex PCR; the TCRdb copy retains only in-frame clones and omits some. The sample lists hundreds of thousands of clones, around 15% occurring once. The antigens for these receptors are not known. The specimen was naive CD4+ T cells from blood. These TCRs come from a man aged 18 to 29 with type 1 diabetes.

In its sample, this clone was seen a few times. CDR3 sequence: CASSLLASNEQFF. CDR3 in DNA: TGTGCCAGCAGTTTACTAGCGAGTAATGAGCAGTTCTTC. The chain employs TRBV27 and TRBJ2-1; TRBD2 is a possible D gene (6 bases). Trimming shortened V by 2 bases and J by 7 bases, and 9 bases separated the two germline ends. From germline, CDR1 is MNHEY and CDR2 SMNVEV (reference sequence). CDR3 length equals 13 residues.

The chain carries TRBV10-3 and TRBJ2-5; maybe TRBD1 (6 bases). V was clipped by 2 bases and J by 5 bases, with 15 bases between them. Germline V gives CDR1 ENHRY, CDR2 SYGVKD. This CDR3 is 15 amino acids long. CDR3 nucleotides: TGTGCCATCAGTGAGGGACAGACCATTTGGGAGACCCAGTACTTC. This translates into CAISEGQTIWETQYF.

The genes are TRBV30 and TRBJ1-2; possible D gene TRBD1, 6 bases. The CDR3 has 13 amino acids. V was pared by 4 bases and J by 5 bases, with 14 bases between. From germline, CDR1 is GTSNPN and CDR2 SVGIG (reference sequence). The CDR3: CAWIQSRGYGYTF. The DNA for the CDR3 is TGTGCCTGGATACAATCCAGGGGATATGGCTACACCTTC.

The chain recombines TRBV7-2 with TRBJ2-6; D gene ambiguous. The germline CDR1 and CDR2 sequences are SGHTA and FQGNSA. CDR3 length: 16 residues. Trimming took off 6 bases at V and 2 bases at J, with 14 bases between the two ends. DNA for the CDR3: TGTGCCAGCAGGGTTGACCGCCAGGCTGGGGCCAACGTCCTGACTTTC. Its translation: CASRVDRQAGANVLTF.

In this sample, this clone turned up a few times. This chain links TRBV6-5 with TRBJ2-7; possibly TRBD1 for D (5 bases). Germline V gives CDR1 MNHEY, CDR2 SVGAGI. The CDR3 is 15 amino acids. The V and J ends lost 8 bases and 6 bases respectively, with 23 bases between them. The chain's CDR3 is CASSGGAATLREQYF. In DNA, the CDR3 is TGTGCCAGCTCCGGTGGGGCCGCTACTCTCCGCGAGCAGTACTTC.

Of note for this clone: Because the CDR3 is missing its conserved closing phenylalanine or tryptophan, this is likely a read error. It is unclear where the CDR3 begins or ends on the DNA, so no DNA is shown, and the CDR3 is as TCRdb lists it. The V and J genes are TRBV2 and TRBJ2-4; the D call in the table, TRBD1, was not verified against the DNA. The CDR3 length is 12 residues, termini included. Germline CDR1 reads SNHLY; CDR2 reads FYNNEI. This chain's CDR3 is CASSRQGGRRAV.

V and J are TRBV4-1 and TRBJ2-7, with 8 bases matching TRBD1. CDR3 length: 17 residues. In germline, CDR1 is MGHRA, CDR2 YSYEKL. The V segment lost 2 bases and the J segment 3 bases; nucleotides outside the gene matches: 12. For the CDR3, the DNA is TGCGCCAGCAGCCAACCCCGAAGTCTCGACAGGGGCTACGAGCAGTACTTC. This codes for CASSQPRSLDRGYEQYF.

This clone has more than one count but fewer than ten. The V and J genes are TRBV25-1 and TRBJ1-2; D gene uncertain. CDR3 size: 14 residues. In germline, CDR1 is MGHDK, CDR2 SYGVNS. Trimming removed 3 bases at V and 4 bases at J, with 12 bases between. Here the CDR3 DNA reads TGTGCCAGCAGTGACCCCGGCCGAATCTATGGCTACACCTTC. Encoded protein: CASSDPGRIYGYTF.

The CDR3 here is CASSFGDTQYF. CDR3 nucleotide sequence: TGTGCCAGCAGCTTCGGCGATACGCAGTATTTT. The chain joins TRBV5-6 to TRBJ2-3; D not certain. The CDR3 covers 11 residues. Trimming took off 2 bases at V and 6 bases at J, with 4 bases between the two ends. Per the germline V gene, CDR1 is SGHDT and CDR2 is YYEEEE.

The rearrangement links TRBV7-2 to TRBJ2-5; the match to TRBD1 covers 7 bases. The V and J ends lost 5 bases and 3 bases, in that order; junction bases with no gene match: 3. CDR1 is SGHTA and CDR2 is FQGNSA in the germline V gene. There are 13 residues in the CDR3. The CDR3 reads CASSRDRKETQYF. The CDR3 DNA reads TGTGCCAGCAGCCGGGACAGAAAAGAGACCCAGTACTTC.

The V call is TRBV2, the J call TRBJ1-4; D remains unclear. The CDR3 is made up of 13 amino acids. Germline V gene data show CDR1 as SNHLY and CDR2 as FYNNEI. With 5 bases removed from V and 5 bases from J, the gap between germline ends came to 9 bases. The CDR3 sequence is CASSKKANEKLFF. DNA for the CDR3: TGTGCCAGCAGTAAGAAGGCAAATGAAAAACTGTTTTTT.

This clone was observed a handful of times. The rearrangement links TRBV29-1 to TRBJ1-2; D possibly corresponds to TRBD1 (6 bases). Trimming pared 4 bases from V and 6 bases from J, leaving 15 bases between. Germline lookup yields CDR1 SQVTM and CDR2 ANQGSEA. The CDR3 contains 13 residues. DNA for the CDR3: TGCAGCGTTGTAGGGCAGGGGTGGAATGGCTACACCTTC. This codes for CSVVGQGWNGYTF.

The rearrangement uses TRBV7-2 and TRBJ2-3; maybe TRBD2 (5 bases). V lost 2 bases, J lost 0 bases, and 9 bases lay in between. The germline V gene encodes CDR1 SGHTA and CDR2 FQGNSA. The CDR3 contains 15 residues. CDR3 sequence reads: CASSLIPGSTDTQYF. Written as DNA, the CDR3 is TGTGCCAGCAGCTTAATTCCGGGGAGCACAGATACGCAGTATTTT. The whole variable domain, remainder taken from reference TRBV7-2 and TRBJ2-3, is GAGVSQSPSNKVTEKGKDVELRCDPISGHTALYWYRQSLGQGLEFLIYFQGNSAPDKSGLPSDRFSAERTGGSVSTLTIQRTQQEDSAVYLCASSLIPGSTDTQYFGPGTRLTVL.

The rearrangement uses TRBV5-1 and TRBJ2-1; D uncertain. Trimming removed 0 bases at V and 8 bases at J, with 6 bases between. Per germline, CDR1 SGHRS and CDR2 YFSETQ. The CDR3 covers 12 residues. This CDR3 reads CASSLVFDEQFF. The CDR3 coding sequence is TGCGCCAGCAGCTTGGTTTTCGATGAGCAGTTCTTC.

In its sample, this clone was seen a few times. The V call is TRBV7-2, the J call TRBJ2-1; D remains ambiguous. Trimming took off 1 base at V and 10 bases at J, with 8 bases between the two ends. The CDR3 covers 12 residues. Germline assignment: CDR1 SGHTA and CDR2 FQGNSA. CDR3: CASSLVQLEQFF. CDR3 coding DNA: TGTGCCAGCAGCTTAGTACAGCTAGAGCAGTTCTTC.

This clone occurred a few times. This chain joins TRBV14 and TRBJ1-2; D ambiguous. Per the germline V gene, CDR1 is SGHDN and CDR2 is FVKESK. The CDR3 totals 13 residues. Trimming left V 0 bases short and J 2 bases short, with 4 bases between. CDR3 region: CASSQELNYGYTF. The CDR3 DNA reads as TGTGCCAGCAGCCAAGAACTCAACTATGGCTACACCTTC.

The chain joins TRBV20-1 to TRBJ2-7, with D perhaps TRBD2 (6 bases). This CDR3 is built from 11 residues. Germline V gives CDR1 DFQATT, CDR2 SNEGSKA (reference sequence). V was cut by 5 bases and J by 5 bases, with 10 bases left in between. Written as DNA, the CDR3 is TGCAGTGCTTCGACTAGAAACGAGCAGTACTTC. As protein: CSASTRNEQYF.

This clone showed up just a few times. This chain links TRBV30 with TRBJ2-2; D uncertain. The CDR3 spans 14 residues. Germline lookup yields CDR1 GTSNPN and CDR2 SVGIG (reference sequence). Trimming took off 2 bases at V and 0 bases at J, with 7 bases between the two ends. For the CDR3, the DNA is TGTGCCTGGAGTATTCTAGCGAACACCGGGGAGCTGTTTTTT. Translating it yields CAWSILANTGELFF.

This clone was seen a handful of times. CDR3 loop: CASSPGGSLSNYGYTF. The CDR3 coding sequence is TGTGCCAGCAGCCCCGGTGGGAGTCTTTCTAACTATGGCTACACCTTC. V usage is TRBV13 and J usage is TRBJ1-2; D unresolved. The CDR3 sequence is 16 residues long. CDR1 and CDR2 (germline): PRHDT, FYEKMQ (reference sequence). V lost 5 bases and J lost 0, with 16 bases in between.

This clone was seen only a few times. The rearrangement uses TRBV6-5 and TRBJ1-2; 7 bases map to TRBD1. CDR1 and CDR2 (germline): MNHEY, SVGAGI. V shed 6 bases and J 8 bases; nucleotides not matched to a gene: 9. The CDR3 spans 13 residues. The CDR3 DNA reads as TGTGCCAGCAGGCCTACAGGGGAAAGAGGCTACACCTTC. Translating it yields CASRPTGERGYTF.

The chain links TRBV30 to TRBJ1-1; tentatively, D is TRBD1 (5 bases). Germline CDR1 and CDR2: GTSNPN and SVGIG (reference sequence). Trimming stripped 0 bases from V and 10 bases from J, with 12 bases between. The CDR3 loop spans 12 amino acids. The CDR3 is CAWSVGQGRAFF. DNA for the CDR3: TGTGCCTGGAGTGTAGGGCAGGGACGAGCTTTCTTT.

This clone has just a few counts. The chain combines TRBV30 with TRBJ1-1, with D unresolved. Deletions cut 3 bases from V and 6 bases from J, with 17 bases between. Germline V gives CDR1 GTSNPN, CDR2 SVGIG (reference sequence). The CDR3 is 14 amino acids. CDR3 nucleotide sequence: TGTGCCTGGAGGTTAAGACCTCTTGATGCTGAAGCTTTCTTT. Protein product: CAWRLRPLDAEAFF.

CDR3 loop: CASSMESYGYTF. The CDR3 nucleotides read TGTGCCAGTAGTATGGAGAGCTATGGCTACACCTTC. This rearrangement joins TRBV19 to TRBJ1-2; no clear D. Trimming took 3 bases from V and 4 from J, leaving 6 bases between them. The germline gives CDR1 LNHDA, CDR2 SQIVND (reference sequence). The CDR3 is 12 residues long.

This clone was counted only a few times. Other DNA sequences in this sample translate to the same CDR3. The CDR3 nucleotides read TGTGCCAGCAGCTTTTCGAACACCGGGGAGCTGTTTTTT. Its protein is CASSFSNTGELFF. V and J are TRBV7-9 and TRBJ2-2; D gene unclear. This CDR3 contains 13 residues. Germline V gene lookup returns CDR1 SEHNR and CDR2 FQNEAQ (reference sequence). V shed 3 bases and J shed 0 bases, with 2 bases lying between them.

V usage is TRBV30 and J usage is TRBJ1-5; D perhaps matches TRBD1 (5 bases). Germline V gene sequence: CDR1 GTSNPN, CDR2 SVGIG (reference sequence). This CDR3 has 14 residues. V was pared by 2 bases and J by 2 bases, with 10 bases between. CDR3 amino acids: CAWSWRGGNQPQHF. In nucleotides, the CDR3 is TGTGCCTGGAGTTGGAGGGGCGGCAATCAGCCCCAGCATTTT. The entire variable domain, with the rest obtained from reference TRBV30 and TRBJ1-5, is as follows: SQTIHQWPATLVQPVGSPLSLECTVEGTSNPNLYWYRQAAGRGLQLLFYSVGIGQISSEVPQNLSASRPQDRQFILSSKKLLLSDSGFYLCAWSWRGGNQPQHFGDGTRLSIL.

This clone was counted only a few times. For the CDR3, the DNA is TGTGCCAGCAACCGGGGGGACTTTACTTACAATGAGCAGTTCTTC. As protein: CASNRGDFTYNEQFF. V usage is TRBV6-6 and J usage is TRBJ2-1, with 7 bases matching TRBD2. The CDR3 is 15 residues long. V lost 7 bases and J lost 4; bases outside the gene matches: 10. Germline CDR1 and CDR2: MNHNY and SVGAGI (reference sequence).

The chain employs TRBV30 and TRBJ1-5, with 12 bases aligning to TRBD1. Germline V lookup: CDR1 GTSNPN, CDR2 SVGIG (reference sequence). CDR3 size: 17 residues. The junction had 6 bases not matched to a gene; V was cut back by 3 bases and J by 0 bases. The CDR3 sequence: CAWSLGQGAASNQPQHF. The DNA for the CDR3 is TGTGCCTGGAGCCTGGGACAGGGGGCAGCTAGCAATCAGCCCCAGCATTTT.

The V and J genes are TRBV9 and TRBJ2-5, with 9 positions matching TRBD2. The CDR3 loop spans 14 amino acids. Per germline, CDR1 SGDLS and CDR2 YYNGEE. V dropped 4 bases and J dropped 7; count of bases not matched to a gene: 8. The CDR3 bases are TGTGCCAGCAGCCCGAGCGGGACTAGCAGGACCCAGTACTTC. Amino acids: CASSPSGTSRTQYF.